This T cell receptor beta chain stems from a study of CD8 T cells in Susac syndrome. Trimming removed 4 bases from V and 10 bases from J, with 14 bases in between. The CDR3 sequence is 12 residues long. From germline, CDR1 is SGDLS and CDR2 YYNGEE. After extraction with the RNeasy kit, roughly 0.5 to 1 ug of the RNA was reverse transcribed using random hexamers. TCRdb processed the immunoSEQ multiplex PCR reads anew with MiXCR; each CDR3 protein has one entry. The sample includes around 140,000 distinct CDR3 sequences, 90% to 95% of them seen just once. Sequencing targeted TCR beta in blood CD8+ and CD4+ T cells. It was negative isolation that provided the CD8+ and CD4+ T cells, whereas TEMRA cells were enriched by FACS.

J is TRBJ1-2 and V is TRBV9, with TRBD1 as a possible D gene (6 bases). The clonotype comes from a human donor with multiple sclerosis. Sample: CD4+ T cells from PBMCs. Here the CDR3 DNA reads TGTGCCAGCAGCACTCCGCAGGGGCCCTACACCTTC. Protein product: CASSTPQGPYTF.